The sequence of this T cell receptor beta chain was determined in a study of blood T cells in healthy people across ages. The CDR3 sequence is 16 residues long. Trimming removed 0 bases at V and 0 bases at J, with 13 bases between. The germline gives CDR1 DFQATT, CDR2 SNEGSKA (reference sequence). It was with a sample-barcoded 5' primer and a J-beta primer mix that a second PCR of roughly 6 to 12 cycles was run. TCRdb reanalysed the 5' RACE reads using MiXCR and keeps one entry per CDR3 protein. The table shows about 1.1 million distinct CDR3 sequences, with more than 30% occurring only once. Broader study findings: A roughly linear age-dependent decrease characterized TCR beta diversity per million T cells.

Of note for this clonotype: Its antigen is currently unknown.

This sequence originates from a man aged 18 to 35 in good health. The sample consisted of blood. The chain has TRBV20-1 and TRBJ2-3; D possibly corresponds to TRBD2 (5 bases). The CDR3 protein is CSARDYPGTSTDTQYF. The DNA for the CDR3 is TGCAGTGCTAGAGATTATCCGGGAACCAGCACAGATACGCAGTATTTT.